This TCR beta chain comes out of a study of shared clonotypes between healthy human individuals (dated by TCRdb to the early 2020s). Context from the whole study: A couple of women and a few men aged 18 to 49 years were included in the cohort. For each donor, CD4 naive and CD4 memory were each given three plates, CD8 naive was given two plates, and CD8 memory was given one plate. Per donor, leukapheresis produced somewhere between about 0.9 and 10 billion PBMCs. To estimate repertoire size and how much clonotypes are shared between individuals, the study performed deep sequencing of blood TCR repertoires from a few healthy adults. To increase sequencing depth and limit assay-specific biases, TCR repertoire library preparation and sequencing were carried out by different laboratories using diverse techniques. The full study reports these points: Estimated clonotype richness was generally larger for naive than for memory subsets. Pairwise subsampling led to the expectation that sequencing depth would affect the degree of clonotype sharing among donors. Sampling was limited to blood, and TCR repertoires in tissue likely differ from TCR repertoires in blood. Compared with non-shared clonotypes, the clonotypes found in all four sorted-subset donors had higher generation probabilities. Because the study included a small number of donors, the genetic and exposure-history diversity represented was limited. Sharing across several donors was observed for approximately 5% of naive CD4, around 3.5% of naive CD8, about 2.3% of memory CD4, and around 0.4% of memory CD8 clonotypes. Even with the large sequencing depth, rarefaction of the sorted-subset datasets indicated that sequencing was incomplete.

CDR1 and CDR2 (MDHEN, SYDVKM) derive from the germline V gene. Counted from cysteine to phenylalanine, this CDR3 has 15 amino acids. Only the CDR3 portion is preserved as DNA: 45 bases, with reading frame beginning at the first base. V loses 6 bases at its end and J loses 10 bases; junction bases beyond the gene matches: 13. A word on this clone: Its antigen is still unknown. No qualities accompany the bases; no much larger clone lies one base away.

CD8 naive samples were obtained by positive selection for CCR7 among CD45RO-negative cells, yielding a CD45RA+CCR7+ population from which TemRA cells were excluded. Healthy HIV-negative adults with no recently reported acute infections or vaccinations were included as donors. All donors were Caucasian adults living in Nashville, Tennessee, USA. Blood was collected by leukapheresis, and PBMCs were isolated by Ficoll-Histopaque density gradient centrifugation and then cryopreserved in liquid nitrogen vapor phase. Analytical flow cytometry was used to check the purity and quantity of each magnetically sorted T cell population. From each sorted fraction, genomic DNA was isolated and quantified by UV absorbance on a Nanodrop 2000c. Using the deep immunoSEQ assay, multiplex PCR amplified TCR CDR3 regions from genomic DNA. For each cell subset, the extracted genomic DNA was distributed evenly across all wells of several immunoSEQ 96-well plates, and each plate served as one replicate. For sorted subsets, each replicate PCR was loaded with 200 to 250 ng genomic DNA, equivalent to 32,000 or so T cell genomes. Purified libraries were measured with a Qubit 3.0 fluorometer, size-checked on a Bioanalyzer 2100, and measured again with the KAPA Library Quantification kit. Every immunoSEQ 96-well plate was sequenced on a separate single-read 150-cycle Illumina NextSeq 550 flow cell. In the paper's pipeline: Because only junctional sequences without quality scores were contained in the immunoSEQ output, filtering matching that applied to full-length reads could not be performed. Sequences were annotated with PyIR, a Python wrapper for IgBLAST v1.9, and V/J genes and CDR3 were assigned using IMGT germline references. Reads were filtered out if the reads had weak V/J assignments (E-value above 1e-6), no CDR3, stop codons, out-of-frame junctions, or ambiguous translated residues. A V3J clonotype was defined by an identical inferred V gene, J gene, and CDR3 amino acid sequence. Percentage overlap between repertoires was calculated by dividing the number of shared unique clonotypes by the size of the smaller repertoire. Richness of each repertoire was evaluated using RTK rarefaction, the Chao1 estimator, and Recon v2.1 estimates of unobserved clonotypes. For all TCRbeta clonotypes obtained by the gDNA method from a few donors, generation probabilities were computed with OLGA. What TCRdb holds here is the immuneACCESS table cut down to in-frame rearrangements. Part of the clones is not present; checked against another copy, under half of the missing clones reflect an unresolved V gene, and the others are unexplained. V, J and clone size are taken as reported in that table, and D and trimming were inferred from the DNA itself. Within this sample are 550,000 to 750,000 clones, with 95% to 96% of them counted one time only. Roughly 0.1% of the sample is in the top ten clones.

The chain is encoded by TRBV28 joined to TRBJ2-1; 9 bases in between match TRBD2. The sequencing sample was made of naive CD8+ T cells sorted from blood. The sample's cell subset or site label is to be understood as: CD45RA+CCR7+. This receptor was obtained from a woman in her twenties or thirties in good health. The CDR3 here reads CASSRSLAGIQEQFF. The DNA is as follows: TGTGCCAGCAGCCGAAGCCTAGCGGGAATCCAGGAGCAGTTCTTC.